This T cell receptor beta chain was sequenced in a study of blood T cell repertoires in COVID-19. Whole-study context: Material from acute and convalescent COVID-19 was sourced from the United States, Italy and Spain.

Looked up from germline, CDR1 is ENHRY and CDR2 is SYGVKD. Trimming cost V 3 bases and J 3 bases, with 12 bases left between them. This CDR3 spans 14 amino acids. Original data processing: Scientists estimated how many nucleated cells there were by amplifying reference gene primers. TCRdb keeps only in-frame clones here, not all; method: immunoSEQ multiplex PCR. V and J calls plus clone size are reproduced from that table; the DNA served to infer D and trimming. This sample has about 260,000 clones, with about 87% found just once. This TCR came from a woman aged 40 to 50 who had recovered from COVID-19. Sequencing was performed on peripheral blood. The chain employs TRBV10-3 and TRBJ2-7; possible D gene TRBD1, 6 bases. Here the CDR3 DNA reads TGTGCCATCAGTGAAGGGGCAGGGGTCTACGAGCAGTACTTC. This codes for CAISEGAGVYEQYF.